This T cell receptor (beta chain) was sequenced for a study of metastatic and nonmetastatic thyroid tumors. On the study more broadly: Samples came from malignant and benign thyroid patients, and repertoires were compared across blood and tumor or nodule tissue.

This clone showed up many times. What it binds is unknown. Patients had received no treatment of any kind before thyroid surgery. V shed 0 bases and J shed 3 bases, with 9 bases lying between them. The length of the CDR3 is 13 residues. Looked up from germline, CDR1 is GTSNPN and CDR2 is SVGIG (reference sequence). Study outcomes and limitations: Reportedly, malignant thyroid tumors had significantly higher TCR beta diversity than benign nodules, in blood and tumor.

TCRdb re-called clones via MiXCR from the PCR reads. Of approximately 74,000 clones listed, 12% to 15% were seen once; the top ten hold just over 6.5%. This clonotype originated in a male donor with papillary thyroid cancer or a benign thyroid nodule (not recorded which). Some clones in this sample may be carry-over from other donors' samples. Sequenced: blood. The chain recombines TRBV30 with TRBJ2-7, with D hard to call. CDR3 loop: CAWSVDTGYEQYF. Here the CDR3 DNA reads TGTGCCTGGAGTGTAGACACTGGCTACGAGCAGTACTTC.